This record looks at one TCR beta chain sequence and its context. It lacks a known antigen. One base away there is no much larger clone; base qualities are not given. This specimen's time point label, per the study, means: baseline before first vaccination. Samples from vaccinated people were obtained from the UK trials COV001 and COV002, which included a single-blind randomized controlled phase 2/3 trial of AZD1222 (ChAdOx1 nCoV-19) in healthy adults. For TCRbeta chain sequencing, PBMC samples were collected from trial participants at day 0 and at day 28 after the second dose. Deletion took 5 bases off V and 7 bases off J, with a span of 12 bases between the germline ends. As encoded in the germline V gene, CDR1 is SGHTA while CDR2 is FQGNSA. There are 13 amino acids in the CDR3, from cysteine to phenylalanine inclusive. Only CDR3 DNA is held: 39 bases, read in frame from base 1. The CDR3 regions of human TCRbeta chains were subjected to immunosequencing. For the original study's pipeline: Repertoire TCRs were matched against a reference library of SARS-CoV-2-specific TCRs generated with the MIRA antigen-specificity platform. Breadth was defined as the fraction of unique TCRs that were SARS-CoV-2-associated, and depth was defined as the fraction of total T cells that were SARS-CoV-2-associated. Using the MIRA data, every spike-specific TCR was mapped to the spike region that the TCR reacted to and assigned to either a CD4 or a CD8 class. Log10-transformed breadth and depth values were compared by one-way ANOVA with Sidak's multiple comparisons tests. TCRdb limited this immuneACCESS table to in-frame rearrangements with V and J called. A share of clones is missing; checked studies link under half to unresolved V genes, and the rest is unexplained. V and J calls plus clone size are reproduced from that table; the DNA served to infer D and trimming. In this sample the table shows 130,000 or so clones, roughly 93% of which occur a single time. The ten largest clones represent roughly 0.91% of the sample.

This sample is drawn from a study of T cell responses to AZD1222 COVID-19 vaccine (dated by TCRdb to about 2021). Some background on the complete study: AZD1222 recipients given second doses at about 4 weeks or at about 12 weeks were pooled, since spike-specific TCR depth and breadth were not found to differ between the two schedules. Enrollment into the trials was organized by age into subgroups of 18-55, 56-69 and 70-plus years, and those subgroups contained roughly 150, 30 and 60 TCR-sequenced participants, respectively. TCR sequencing covered 233 trial participants: 200 to 210 given two doses of AZD1222 and 26 given two doses of MenACWY control vaccine. Overall results and qualifications from the work: The vaccine-associated CD4 TCRs covered the entire spike protein, and the dominant responses fell in regions 160-218 and 743-854. Nearly half of unique spike-specific TCRs reportedly recognized epitopes outside regions mutated in the B.1.351 and B.1.1.7 variants. Only six or seven AZD1222 recipients were SARS-CoV-2 seropositive at baseline, limiting conclusions about previously exposed vaccinees. Because no day 14 peak-response samples were available, repertoires were characterized only after the peak T cell response. A significant rise in spike-specific TCR breadth and depth was observed after two AZD1222 doses relative to day 0 and relative to MenACWY recipients. The 56-69-year group was small, and its depth increase did not reach significance, likely because of low power. Participants were mostly white British and included more females than males, and it was suggested by the authors that clonal diversity may have been underestimated.

This sample comprised peripheral blood, obtained on day 0 of AZD1222 vaccination. The chain couples TRBV7-2 to TRBJ1-5; the D gene is perhaps TRBD1, from 5 matching bases. The receptor was isolated from an adult in good health. The CDR3 region has the sequence CASSTAGKQPQHF. The nucleotide sequence is TGTGCCAGCAGCACAGCAGGGAAACAGCCCCAGCATTTT.